Each of the 23 T cell receptor beta chains below was sequenced from the same sample in a study of control samples from healthy donors and cancer patients. Clones were sequenced by immunoSEQ multiplex PCR, and TCRdb holds only the in-frame ones, with some missing. The sample shows about 92,000 clones, around 82% of them seen only once. Sequenced: blood. These receptors came from a woman in her fifties or sixties in good health.

The sample holds a few counts of this clone. J is TRBJ2-2 and V is TRBV27, with 15 bases matching TRBD2. This CDR3 is built from 19 residues. The junction had 12 bases not matched to a gene; V was cut back by 4 bases and J by 6 bases. Germline V gene sequence: CDR1 MNHEY, CDR2 SMNVEV (reference sequence). The CDR3 nucleotides are TGTGCCAGCAGTTCCCGGACTAGCGGGAGGGGCACGAGACCCGGGGAGCTGTTTTTT. This encodes CASSSRTSGRGTRPGELFF.

The chain joins TRBV18 to TRBJ1-3; D perhaps matches TRBD1 (5 bases). Germline CDR1 is KGHSH and CDR2 is LQKENI. The V gene lost 2 bases and the J gene lost 0 bases, with 14 bases spanning the gap. CDR3 length: 17 amino acids. As DNA, the CDR3 is TGTGCCAGCTCACCAGCGGGGGTTACAAGCTCTGGAAACACCATATATTTT. This codes for CASSPAGVTSSGNTIYF.

CDR3 amino acids: CASSEKRLGSYNSPLHF. In DNA, the CDR3 is TGTGCCAGCAGTGAAAAACGCCTAGGCTCCTATAATTCACCCCTCCACTTT. The rearrangement joins TRBV2 to TRBJ1-6; the D is unclear. The ends were cut back, 2 bases at V and 0 bases at J, with 11 bases in the middle. CDR3 length: 17 residues. Germline lookup yields CDR1 SNHLY and CDR2 FYNNEI.

This CDR3 reads CASRQQGTYNSPLHF. In DNA form, the CDR3 reads TGTGCCAGCAGGCAACAGGGAACCTATAATTCACCCCTCCACTTT. The V and J genes are TRBV28 and TRBJ1-6; TRBD1 might be the D (6 bases). Between the trimmed V and J ends, which lost 6 bases and 2 bases, there was a span of 11 bases. The germline V gene has CDR1 MDHEN and CDR2 SYDVKM. The CDR3 covers 15 residues.

The V and J genes are TRBV19 and TRBJ1-6, with TRBD1 identical over 7 bases. Losses at the gene ends were 5 bases for V and 0 bases for J; bases not matched to a gene: 4. Per the germline V gene, CDR1 is LNHDA and CDR2 is SQIVND (reference sequence). The CDR3 sequence is 16 residues long. The CDR3 loop is CASSARQGSYNSPLHF. For the CDR3, the DNA is TGTGCCAGTAGTGCCCGACAGGGCTCCTATAATTCACCCCTCCACTTT.

In this sample, this clone turned up a few times. This sequence joins TRBV7-9 and TRBJ1-1; D is uncertain. The germline CDR1 and CDR2 sequences are SEHNR and FQNEAQ (reference sequence). Deletions cut 6 bases from V and 10 bases from J, with 18 bases between. There are 13 residues in the CDR3. CDR3 sequence: CASSTTVKEVAFF. The CDR3, as DNA: TGTGCCAGCAGTACAACAGTCAAAGAGGTAGCTTTCTTT.

The gene calls are TRBV10-3 and TRBJ2-2; maybe TRBD2 (5 bases). The CDR3 has 15 amino acids. The germline V gene encodes CDR1 ENHRY and CDR2 SYGVKD. Trimming removed 3 bases from V and 5 bases from J, with 13 bases in between. CDR3 nucleotide sequence: TGTGCCATCAGTGACCTAGCCTCGGGGACCGGGGAGCTGTTTTTT. Amino acid sequence: CAISDLASGTGELFF.

The rearrangement links TRBV7-9 to TRBJ2-7; 11 bases map to TRBD1. This CDR3 has 15 amino acids. Germline V gene lookup returns CDR1 SEHNR and CDR2 FQNEAQ (reference sequence). J lost 5 bases, V lost 6 bases, and 9 bases had no gene match. CDR3 protein: CASRNTGTGGNEQYF. The CDR3 coding sequence is TGTGCCAGCAGAAACACCGGGACAGGGGGGAACGAGCAGTACTTC.

This chain's CDR3 is CASSKKGAEGYTF. The DNA for the CDR3 is TGTGCCAGCTCGAAGAAGGGGGCGGAGGGCTACACCTTC. J is TRBJ1-2 and V is TRBV18; 7 nucleotides agree with TRBD1. In germline, CDR1 is KGHSH, CDR2 LQKENI. The V gene end was trimmed by 6 bases and the J gene end by 8 bases; junction bases not matched to a gene: 9. There are 13 residues in the CDR3.

The rearrangement joins TRBV28 to TRBJ2-1, with TRBD2 matching over 7 bases. The CDR3 spans 15 residues. Trimming at V came to 3 bases and at J to 2 bases, leaving 4 bases not matched to a gene. Germline V lookup: CDR1 MDHEN, CDR2 SYDVKM. The CDR3 DNA reads TGTGCCAGCAGTTTCGGGGGGAGTACCTACAATGAGCAGTTCTTC. It translates to CASSFGGSTYNEQFF.

The chain joins TRBV28 to TRBJ1-1, with D possibly TRBD1 on 6 matching bases. The length of the CDR3 is 14 residues. Looked up from germline, CDR1 is MDHEN and CDR2 is SYDVKM. V was clipped by 6 bases and J by 6 bases, with 17 bases between them. The CDR3 region is CASSKTGGGAEAFF. The CDR3 DNA is TGTGCCAGCAGCAAAACGGGGGGGGGCGCTGAAGCTTTCTTT.

This chain uses TRBV6-2 or TRBV6-3 with TRBJ1-1; D gene ambiguous. Germline CDR1 reads MNHEY; CDR2 reads SVGEGT. The V end was cut by 2 bases, the J end by 6 bases, with 13 bases between. This CDR3 is built from 14 residues. The chain's CDR3 is CASSYPAGRAEAFF. The CDR3 coding sequence is TGTGCCAGCAGTTACCCTGCGGGTCGCGCTGAAGCTTTCTTT.

This chain uses TRBV7-9 with TRBJ2-1; the D gene is possibly TRBD2 (5 bases). CDR3 size: 14 residues. Germline V lookup: CDR1 SEHNR, CDR2 FQNEAQ (reference sequence). V was cut by 0 bases and J by 4 bases, with 7 bases left in between. The DNA for the CDR3 is TGTGCCAGCAGCTTAGCGGGAGATTACAATGAGCAGTTCTTC. Amino acid sequence: CASSLAGDYNEQFF.

The V and J genes are TRBV15 and TRBJ2-3; D not certain. V lost 3 bases, J lost 3 bases, and 16 bases lay in between. Germline assignment: CDR1 LNHNV and CDR2 YYDKDF (reference sequence). The CDR3 runs to 16 residues. The CDR3 loop is CATSSRAQSRTDTQYF. The CDR3 DNA reads TGTGCCACCAGCAGTAGGGCTCAGTCACGGACAGATACGCAGTATTTT. The entire variable domain, with the rest obtained from reference TRBV15 and TRBJ2-3, is as follows: DAMVIQNPRYQVTQFGKPVTLSCSQTLNHNVMYWYQQKSSQAPKLLFHYYDKDFNNEADTPDNFQSRRPNTSFCFLDIRSPGLGDTAMYLCATSSRAQSRTDTQYFGPGTRLTVL.

The chain uses TRBV19 and TRBJ1-5; 12 bases match TRBD1. The junction had 11 bases not matched to a gene; V was cut back by 10 bases and J by 7 bases. The CDR3 runs 15 residues. Germline assignment: CDR1 LNHDA and CDR2 SQIVND (reference sequence). The CDR3 protein is CAITGTGGRRQPQHF. CDR3 in DNA: TGTGCCATAACCGGGACAGGGGGCCGGCGACAGCCCCAGCATTTT.

The chain joins TRBV24-1 to TRBJ2-2; the match to TRBD2 covers 8 bases. There are 15 residues in the CDR3. From germline, CDR1 is KGHDR and CDR2 SFDVKD. The junction had 6 bases not matched to a gene; V was cut back by 9 bases and J by 1 base. The chain's CDR3 is CATEGLAGNTGELFF. As DNA, the CDR3 is TGTGCCACCGAGGGGCTAGCGGGGAACACCGGGGAGCTGTTTTTT.

The chain joins TRBV2 to TRBJ2-3; 8 nucleotides agree with TRBD2. The J segment lost 3 bases and the V segment lost 6 bases, leaving 5 bases of the junction unmatched. The CDR3 is made up of 14 amino acids. The germline gives CDR1 SNHLY, CDR2 FYNNEI. The CDR3 bases are TGTGCCAGCAGAGGACTAGCAGAGACAGATACGCAGTATTTT. This codes for CASRGLAETDTQYF.

This clone appeared once. This sequence joins TRBV6-1 and TRBJ1-1; D perhaps matches TRBD1 (6 bases). The CDR3 is 13 residues long. Germline loops: CDR1 MNHNS, CDR2 SASEGT. Trimming took off 5 bases at V and 1 base at J, with 8 bases between the two ends. CDR3 sequence: CASSTGWNTEAFF. The CDR3 nucleotides read TGTGCCAGCAGTACAGGGTGGAACACTGAAGCTTTCTTT.

As regards this clone: The junction departs from the called germline gene at one end, perhaps through a read error. V and J are TRBV2 and TRBJ1-2; no firm D call. The CDR3 totals 11 residues. Per the germline V gene, CDR1 is SNHLY and CDR2 is FYNNEI. Written as DNA, the CDR3 is TGTGCCAGTAGTGAGAACTATGGCTACACCTTC. It codes for CASSENYGYTF.

This clone has a handful of counts. The gene calls are TRBV5-6 and TRBJ2-5; 16 bases align to TRBD2. Germline CDR1 SGHDT, CDR2 YYEEEE. The CDR3 has 17 amino acids. With V trimmed by 2 bases and J by 6 bases, 7 bases remained unmatched. CDR3 bases: TGTGCCAGCAGCTTATCGGGACTAGCGGGGGGGCGGAAGACCCAGTACTTC. Residues: CASSLSGLAGGRKTQYF.

This chain connects TRBV6-6 to TRBJ1-5, with TRBD1 as a possible D gene (5 bases). The CDR3 runs to 13 residues. Trimming cost V 2 bases and J 10 bases, with 12 bases left between them. The V gene's germline CDR1 is MNHNY and CDR2 SVGAGI (reference sequence). The CDR3 region is CASSYGGESPQHF. CDR3 DNA sequence: TGTGCCAGCAGTTACGGGGGGGAGAGTCCCCAGCATTTT.

The chain uses TRBV7-2 and TRBJ1-4, with TRBD1 identical over 7 bases. Germline V gene data show CDR1 as SGHTA and CDR2 as FQGNSA. J lost 3 bases, V lost 6 bases, and 7 bases had no gene match. This CDR3 has 15 residues. CDR3: CASSRTGVANEKLFF. DNA of the CDR3: TGTGCCAGCAGTCGCACAGGGGTGGCTAATGAAAAACTGTTTTTT.

This chain links TRBV7-2 with TRBJ2-7; the D call may be TRBD1 or TRBD2 (5 bases each). The germline CDR1 and CDR2 sequences are SGHTA and FQGNSA. This CDR3 is built from 14 residues. V gave up 0 bases and J gave up 6 bases, with 12 bases separating them. For the CDR3, the DNA is TGTGCCAGCAGCTTAGCGACCGGGGCAGGCGAGCAGTACTTC. This sequence encodes CASSLATGAGEQYF.